This record concerns one T cell receptor (beta chain) sequence. The CDR3 has 17 residues. The V and J ends lost 4 bases and 2 bases respectively, with 18 bases between them. In germline, CDR1 is LGHDT, CDR2 YNNKEL (reference sequence). The entry originates in a study of blood T cells in healthy people across ages. A sample-barcoded 5' primer and a J-beta primer mix were used in a second PCR of roughly 6 to 11 cycles. TCRdb ran MiXCR on the 5' RACE reads and lists one entry per CDR3 protein. The table has around 1,700,000 distinct CDR3 sequences, about 30% seen once. This clonotype originated in a woman younger than 45 in good health. The rearrangement uses TRBV3-1 and TRBJ2-1; no clear D gene. Source material: blood. This CDR3 is CASSRLPGPTAYNEQFF. The CDR3 nucleotides are TGTGCCAGCAGCCGACTCCCCGGGCCCACTGCCTACAATGAGCAGTTCTTC.